Following are 11 T cell receptor beta chains from one sample sequenced in a study of blood T cell repertoires in COVID-19. Measured with immunoSEQ multiplex PCR; TCRdb has only the in-frame clones, and not every one. Here the sample spans 27,000 or so clones, roughly 83% being singletons. Sequences were obtained from peripheral blood. The receptors shown here come from a man in his 70s with active COVID-19.

The chain is built from TRBV28 and TRBJ2-5, with TRBD2 matching over 10 bases. This CDR3 contains 15 residues. The germline CDR1 and CDR2 sequences are MDHEN and SYDVKM. The trim removed 2 bases at V and 4 bases at J, leaving 4 bases unmatched. This CDR3 reads CASSLGAGGLETQYF. The CDR3, as DNA: TGTGCCAGCAGTTTAGGAGCGGGAGGGTTAGAGACCCAGTACTTC. The variable domain in full, completed from reference TRBV28 and TRBJ2-5, reads DVKVTQSSRYLVKRTGEKVFLECVQDMDHENMFWYRQDPGLGLRLIYFSYDVKMKEKGDIPEGYSVSREKKERFSLILESASTNQTSMYLCASSLGAGGLETQYFGPGTRLLVL.

The V call is TRBV28, the J call TRBJ2-3, with D unresolved. The CDR3 totals 13 residues. V lost 6 bases to trimming and J lost 6 bases, with 13 bases between them. Germline assignment: CDR1 MDHEN and CDR2 SYDVKM. The CDR3: CASRAFAGDTQYF. The CDR3 region has the DNA TGTGCCAGCAGAGCCTTTGCAGGTGATACGCAGTATTTT.

The chain employs TRBV20-1 and TRBJ2-6, with a possible D match to TRBD2 (5 bases). Germline CDR1 and CDR2: DFQATT and SNEGSKA (reference sequence). Trimming removed 3 bases from V and 2 bases from J, with 11 bases in between. CDR3 length: 15 amino acids. The CDR3 sequence: CSASRAATGANVLTF. The CDR3 nucleotides read TGCAGTGCTAGTCGAGCGGCGACTGGGGCCAACGTCCTGACTTTC.

This clone was counted a few times. The rearrangement uses TRBV6-6 and TRBJ1-5; D might be TRBD1 (5 bases). The length of the CDR3 is 15 residues. The germline V and J ends were trimmed by 5 bases and 7 bases, with 18 bases remaining between them. CDR1 MNHNY and CDR2 SVGAGI come from the germline V gene (reference sequence). For the CDR3, the DNA is TGTGCCAGCAGTGTACTGGGACTCAACAAGCAGCCCCAGCATTTT. Protein sequence: CASSVLGLNKQPQHF.

This rearrangement joins TRBV10-1 to TRBJ2-7; 8 nucleotides match TRBD1. CDR1 and CDR2 (germline): WNHNN, SYGVQD (reference sequence). V shed 2 bases and J 2 bases; nucleotides not matched to a gene: 2. CDR3 length: 14 amino acids. CDR3 protein: CASSEGDRPYEQYF. The CDR3 DNA is TGCGCCAGCAGTGAGGGGGACAGGCCCTACGAGCAGTACTTC.

The chain couples TRBV29-1 to TRBJ2-7; 8 nucleotides line up with TRBD2. CDR1 is SQVTM and CDR2 is ANQGSEA in the germline V gene. There are 12 residues in the CDR3. The V segment lost 5 bases and the J segment 6 bases; nucleotides outside the gene matches: 6. The CDR3, as DNA: TGCAGCGTTTGCGGTCTAGCGGGCGAGCAGTACTTC. Its translation: CSVCGLAGEQYF.

This clone was recorded once. V usage is TRBV5-5 and J usage is TRBJ2-2; 7 bases fit TRBD1. V lost 6 bases, J lost 2 bases, and 13 bases stayed unmatched. The germline CDR1 and CDR2 sequences are SGHKS and YYEKEE (reference sequence). This CDR3 region has 17 residues. The CDR3 DNA reads as TGTGCCAGCACGACTCCCCCCGGGACAGCTAACACCGGGGAGCTGTTTTTT. It encodes CASTTPPGTANTGELFF.

The chain recombines TRBV18 with TRBJ2-7; the D is unclear. The CDR3 loop spans 12 amino acids. Trimming pared 1 base from V and 6 bases from J, leaving 7 bases between. In germline, CDR1 is KGHSH, CDR2 LQKENI. CDR3 DNA: TGTGCCAGCTCACCACAAGACTCCGAGCAGTACTTC. Amino acid sequence: CASSPQDSEQYF.

The chain joins TRBV4-1 to TRBJ2-3; D may be TRBD2 (6 bases). Germline V lookup: CDR1 MGHRA, CDR2 YSYEKL. The V end was cut by 3 bases, the J end by 4 bases, with 11 bases between. CDR3 length equals 14 residues. DNA of the CDR3: TGCGCCAGCAGCCACAATGGGGGGTCAGATACGCAGTATTTT. It is translated as CASSHNGGSDTQYF.

This clone was seen once. V gene TRBV7-3 combines with J gene TRBJ2-2; D is undetermined. Trimming pared 5 bases from V and 3 bases from J, leaving 10 bases between. CDR3 length equals 14 residues. Germline loops: CDR1 SGHTA, CDR2 FQGTGA. Written as DNA, the CDR3 is TGTGCCAGCAGCCCTGAACTTGACACCGGGGAGCTGTTTTTT. It specifies CASSPELDTGELFF.

The V call is TRBV19, the J call TRBJ2-7; the D gene is possibly TRBD1 (6 bases). V lost 7 bases and J 12 bases, leaving 19 bases between the germline ends. The CDR3 has 12 amino acids. The germline CDR1 and CDR2 sequences are LNHDA and SQIVND (reference sequence). This CDR3 is CASNRWGTPLYF. The CDR3 DNA sequence: TGTGCCAGTAACCGCTGGGGGACACCTCTGTACTTC.